Presented here are 25 T cell receptor beta chains from one specimen sequenced in a study of T cell clonality in common variable immunodeficiency (dated by TCRdb to the mid-2010s). Receptor libraries were prepared by the immunoSEQ multiplex PCR assay. TCRdb obtained this table from immuneACCESS and retained in-frame rearrangements with V and J assigned. These tables miss some clones; where compared with another copy, unresolved V genes account for less than half of the shortfall, and the remainder is unexplained. The table for this sample lists about 42,000 clones, none of them counted only once. 2.5% to 3% of the sample goes to the ten largest clones. The sequencing input was peripheral blood mononuclear cells. Receptors were obtained from a person aged 18-70 years in good health.

This clone was observed at least ten times. The read is 3 residues too short to cover the CDR3 end, so that end is filled in from the germline J gene. The V gene is TRBV30, the J gene TRBJ1-5; no firm D call. Looked up from germline, CDR1 is GTSNPN and CDR2 is SVGIG (reference sequence). CDR3 length: 17 amino acids. Trimming removed 3 bases at V and 4 bases at J, with 22 bases between. CDR3: CAWRGRGGSRVNQPQHF. The part of the CDR3 DNA that was read is TGTGCCTGGAGGGGTAGAGGAGGGTCAAGAGTTAATCAGCCC.

This clone turned up a few times. Read data end 3 residues before the CDR3 end; the end is taken from the germline J gene. The V and J genes are TRBV29-1 and TRBJ1-2; D may be TRBD1 (5 bases). The CDR3 is 11 residues long. V lost 3 bases to trimming and J lost 4 bases, with 6 bases between them. In germline, CDR1 is SQVTM, CDR2 ANQGSEA. The CDR3 loop reads CSVETVYGYTF. The sequenced CDR3 bases are TGCAGCGTTGAGACAGTCTATGGC.

This clone was found a few times. The CDR3 loop reads CASSEGGRGYQPQHF. The sequenced part of the CDR3 DNA is TGTGCCAGCAGTGAGGGGGGCAGGGGGTATCAGCCC. The chain uses TRBV2 and TRBJ1-5, with TRBD1 identical over 7 bases. The observed sequence ends 3 residues before the CDR3 terminus, with the missing tail filled in from the germline J gene. V lost 3 bases to trimming and J lost 5 bases; unmatched junction nucleotides: 7. The germline CDR1 and CDR2 sequences are SNHLY and FYNNEI. CDR3 length equals 15 residues.

This clone has a count of ten or more. The read halts 3 residues ahead of the CDR3 end, with the missing end drawn from the germline J gene. The V and J genes are TRBV7-8 and TRBJ2-4; D is ambiguous. Deletions cut 1 base from V and 0 bases from J, with 10 bases between. CDR1 is SGHVS and CDR2 is FQNEAQ in the germline V gene. The CDR3 totals 16 residues. Incomplete CDR3 DNA: TGTGCCAGCAGCTTAGGCCAGGTCCTAGCCAAAAACATT. Residues: CASSLGQVLAKNI. The entire CDR3 sequence reads CASSLGQVLAKNIQYF. Full variable domain (remainder filled in from reference TRBV7-8 and TRBJ2-4): GAGVSQSPRYKVAKRGQDVALRCDPISGHVSLFWYQQALGQGPEFLTYFQNEAQLDKSGLPSDRFFAERPEGSVSTLKIQRTQQEDSAVYLCASSLGQVLAKNIQYFGAGTRLSVL.

Ten or more counts support this clone. Read coverage stops 3 residues before the CDR3 terminus; the germline J gene supplies the remainder. V is TRBV11-2 and J is TRBJ2-2; 7 bases agree with TRBD1. Trimming at V came to 5 bases and at J to 1 base, leaving 4 bases not matched to a gene. This CDR3 has 15 residues. Germline CDR1 reads SGHAT; CDR2 reads FQNNGV. CDR3 bases read: TGTGCCAGCAGCACGACAGGGTTGAACACCGGGGAG. This sequence encodes CASSTTGLNTGE. The complete CDR3 protein is CASSTTGLNTGELFF.

In its sample, this clone was seen many times. The CDR3 end is not reached by the read, which stops 3 residues before it; the germline J gene fills it in. This chain links TRBV7-6 with TRBJ2-7, with D possibly being TRBD1 (5 bases). Trimming shortened V by 6 bases and J by 1 base, and 13 bases separated the two germline ends. The CDR3 spans 14 residues. In germline, CDR1 is SGHVS, CDR2 FNYEAQ. Incomplete CDR3 DNA: TGTGCCAGCAGTCAAGGGGTCGGATCCTACGAG. Residues: CASSQGVGSYE. The entire CDR3 sequence reads CASSQGVGSYEQYF.

This clone was counted many times. Read data end 3 residues before the CDR3 end; the end is taken from the germline J gene. The V gene is TRBV7-2, the J gene TRBJ2-1; D remains ambiguous. CDR1 and CDR2 (germline): SGHTA, FQGNSA. V lost 4 bases and J 0 bases, leaving 7 bases between the germline ends. This CDR3 has 14 amino acids. The CDR3 DNA, read in part, is TGTGCCAGCAGCTCCCGTTACTCCTACAATGAG. The encoded protein is CASSSRYSYNE. The CDR3 reads in full as CASSSRYSYNEQFF. Filled out from reference TRBV7-2 and TRBJ2-1, the complete variable domain reads GAGVSQSPSNKVTEKGKDVELRCDPISGHTALYWYRQSLGQGLEFLIYFQGNSAPDKSGLPSDRFSAERTGGSVSTLTIQRTQQEDSAVYLCASSSRYSYNEQFFGPGTRLTVL.

This clone came up many times. The read falls 3 residues short of the CDR3 end, and the missing part is taken from the germline J gene. This chain joins TRBV7-6 and TRBJ2-7; TRBD1 agrees at 10 bases. The germline CDR1 and CDR2 sequences are SGHVS and FNYEAQ. Trimming took 3 bases from V and 3 from J; bases not matched to a gene: 5. CDR3 length: 15 residues. The CDR3 DNA, read in part, is TGTGCCAGCAGCTTGGGGGGACAGGGGATCTACGAG. Protein sequence: CASSLGGQGIYE. The entire CDR3 reads CASSLGGQGIYEQYF.

This clone was counted many times. CDR3 bases read: TGTGCCAGTAGTATAGATCCCCGGGGGGGGGAA. Translating gives CASSIDPRGGE. The CDR3 as a whole reads CASSIDPRGGEAFF. The chain links TRBV19 to TRBJ1-1; D is perhaps TRBD1 (5 bases). The read ends 3 residues shy of where the CDR3 ends; the end is completed using the germline J gene. The CDR3 runs 14 residues. Germline lookup yields CDR1 LNHDA and CDR2 SQIVND (reference sequence).

The table lists this clone with many counts. The CDR3 end falls 3 residues outside the read, so it is completed with the germline J gene. The chain recombines TRBV30 with TRBJ2-7; 7 bases line up with TRBD1. Germline CDR1 GTSNPN, CDR2 SVGIG (reference sequence). The V and J ends lost 1 base and 2 bases, in that order; junction bases with no gene match: 8. The CDR3 is made up of 15 amino acids. The CDR3 reads CAWSADDRDPYEQYF. Incomplete CDR3 DNA: TGTGCCTGGAGTGCGGACGACAGGGACCCCTACGAG. Full variable domain (outside the CDR3, taken from reference TRBV30 and TRBJ2-7): SQTIHQWPATLVQPVGSPLSLECTVEGTSNPNLYWYRQAAGRGLQLLFYSVGIGQISSEVPQNLSASRPQDRQFILSSKKLLLSDSGFYLCAWSADDRDPYEQYFGPGTRLTVT.

This clone was counted at least ten times. With the read ending 3 residues before the CDR3 end, the germline J gene is used to fill in that end. The rearrangement joins TRBV12-3 or TRBV12-4 to TRBJ2-5, with TRBD2 matching 8 bases. CDR3 length: 14 residues. Trimming cost V 6 bases and J 4 bases; bases outside gene matches: 7. The CDR3 bases that were read are TGTGCCAGCAGCCGGGGACTAGGGGGAGAGACC. As protein: CASSRGLGGET. The full CDR3 is CASSRGLGGETQYF.

This clone was seen repeatedly, ten times or more. The CDR3 goes on 3 residues after the read ends, and that part is filled in from the germline J gene. V is TRBV29-1 and J is TRBJ1-1; no reliable D call. This CDR3 has 10 amino acids. Looked up from germline, CDR1 is SQVTM and CDR2 is ANQGSEA. CDR3 region: CSARGSEAFF. The DNA read from the CDR3 is TGCAGCGCCCGGGGATCCGAA.

Many counts were recorded for this clone. With the read ending 3 residues before the CDR3 end, the germline J gene is used to fill in that end. V is TRBV5-6 and J is TRBJ2-7; TRBD2 might be the D (5 bases). Germline values: CDR1 SGHDT, CDR2 YYEEEE. Trimming took off 4 bases at V and 1 base at J, with 9 bases between the two ends. The CDR3 length is 13 residues. CDR3 residues: CASSLTTSYEQYF. CDR3 DNA, as far as it was read: TGTGCCAGCAGCCTGACTACTTCCTACGAG.

This clone was seen many times. The read ends 3 residues early relative to the CDR3; the germline J gene fills the gap. The chain couples TRBV5-5 to TRBJ2-2; 9 bases fit TRBD1. After removal of 5 bases from V and 2 bases from J, the junction contained 4 bases not matched to a gene. CDR1 SGHKS and CDR2 YYEKEE come from the germline V gene (reference sequence). There are 15 residues in the CDR3. CDR3 in amino acids: CASSGQGRNTGELFF. Incomplete CDR3 DNA: TGTGCCAGCAGTGGACAGGGGAGAAACACCGGGGAG.

At least ten counts were recorded for this clone. CDR3 region: CASSGGGGQGTEKLFF. The CDR3 bases that were read are TGTGCCAGCAGCGGGGGTGGGGGACAGGGCACGGAAAAA. J is TRBJ1-4 and V is TRBV2; 9 bases are shared with TRBD1. The read terminates 3 residues before the CDR3 end, so the remaining end is supplied by the germline J gene. The CDR3 is made up of 16 amino acids. V gave up 6 bases and J gave up 8 bases; unmatched junction bases: 13. Germline CDR1 SNHLY, CDR2 FYNNEI.

This clone was counted at least ten times. The observed sequence ends 3 residues before the CDR3 terminus, with the missing tail filled in from the germline J gene. The chain carries TRBV28 and TRBJ1-5; the D gene is possibly TRBD1 (6 bases). With 7 bases removed from V and 4 bases from J, the gap between germline ends came to 14 bases. CDR1 and CDR2 from the germline V gene are MDHEN and SYDVKM. The CDR3 covers 14 residues. The part of the CDR3 DNA that was read is TGTGCCAGCACCATAGGGGGTGGAAATCAGCCC. It encodes CASTIGGGNQP. The CDR3 in its entirety is CASTIGGGNQPQHF.

With respect to this clone: The CDR3 is cut off 3 residues early in the read; its end comes from the germline J gene. This chain connects TRBV6-1 to TRBJ1-2; D may be TRBD1 (5 bases). Germline V lookup: CDR1 MNHNS, CDR2 SASEGT. The CDR3 extends over 16 amino acids. The V gene lost 2 bases and the J gene lost 5 bases, with 18 bases spanning the gap. CDR3 sequence: CASSEQVNDPGYGYTF. The CDR3 bases that were read are TGTGCCAGCAGTGAACAGGTGAACGATCCAGGGTATGGC.

This clone was detected ten times or more. With the read ending 3 residues before the CDR3 end, the germline J gene is used to fill in that end. This chain links TRBV5-4 with TRBJ2-5; 7 bases are shared with TRBD2. Germline V CDR1 and CDR2: SGHNT, YYREEE (reference sequence). This CDR3 is built from 15 residues. J lost 0 bases, V lost 1 base, and 3 bases had no gene match. Partial CDR3 DNA: TGTGCCAGCAGCTTGCCCCGGGGGGACCAAGAGACC. It translates to CASSLPRGDQET. The full CDR3 is CASSLPRGDQETQYF.

This clone appeared many times. Coverage ceases 3 residues before the CDR3 finishes, and the germline J gene fills in the end. J is TRBJ1-6 and V is TRBV5-1, with 9 bases fitting TRBD1. Trimming at V came to 4 bases and at J to 10 bases, leaving 12 bases not matched to a gene. The CDR3 totals 16 residues. The germline CDR1 and CDR2 sequences are SGHRS and YFSETQ. CDR3 bases read: TGCGCCAGCAGCCCACGCCGGGACAGGGCAGGCTCACCC. Protein product: CASSPRRDRAGSP. The entire CDR3 protein reads CASSPRRDRAGSPLHF.

On this clone: A read error is possible here, since a much larger clone lies one base away. With the read ending 3 residues before the CDR3 end, the germline J gene is used to fill in that end. The rearrangement links TRBV7-2 to TRBJ2-3; 7 bases are shared with TRBD2. Per germline, CDR1 SGHTA and CDR2 FQGNSA. The CDR3 has 14 amino acids. CDR3 DNA, as far as it was read: TGTGCCAGCAGCCCGACTAGCACCCAAGAGACG. Its protein is CASSPTSTQET. The full CDR3 sequence reads CASSPTSTQETQYF.

This clone was observed many times. The read is 3 residues too short to cover the CDR3 end, so that end is filled in from the germline J gene. The J gene is TRBJ1-3, the V gene TRBV4-1; TRBD1 might be the D (5 bases). Deletions cut 1 base from V and 0 bases from J, with 13 bases between. The CDR3 is made up of 17 amino acids. In germline, CDR1 is MGHRA, CDR2 YSYEKL. The sequenced CDR3 bases are TGCGCCAGCAGCCAAGGCAGGGCGAAGAGCTCTGGAAACACC. Protein sequence: CASSQGRAKSSGNT. In full, the CDR3 is CASSQGRAKSSGNTIYF.

In its sample, this clone was seen a few times. From the germline J gene comes the end of the CDR3, since the read stops 3 residues before it. The V and J genes are TRBV20-1 and TRBJ2-7; tentatively, D is TRBD2 (6 bases). V was shortened by 5 bases and J by 0 bases, with 14 bases between the two germline ends. Germline V gene data show CDR1 as DFQATT and CDR2 as SNEGSKA (reference sequence). The CDR3 covers 14 residues. The CDR3 protein is CSAAGTQSSYEQYF. The part of the CDR3 DNA that was read is TGCAGTGCTGCCGGGACTCAAAGCTCCTACGAG.

There are many counts of this clone. The read ends 3 residues shy of where the CDR3 ends; the end is completed using the germline J gene. The V gene is TRBV20-1, the J gene TRBJ2-5; 11 bases map to TRBD2. The germline V gene encodes CDR1 DFQATT and CDR2 SNEGSKA (reference sequence). Losses at the gene ends were 0 bases for V and 3 bases for J; bases not matched to a gene: 6. The CDR3 spans 16 residues. The CDR3 is CSARDPPLAGEETQYF. The CDR3 DNA, read in part, is TGCAGTGCTAGAGACCCCCCACTAGCGGGGGAAGAGACC.

At least ten counts were recorded for this clone. The sequenced fragment ends 3 residues before the CDR3 boundary, so the rest is inferred from the germline J gene. The rearrangement uses TRBV29-1 and TRBJ2-2, with 10 positions matching TRBD2. V was pared by 7 bases and J by 0 bases, with 2 bases of the junction left unmatched. This CDR3 is 14 amino acids long. Germline CDR1 and CDR2: SQVTM and ANQGSEA. The CDR3 sequence: CSGGLASNTGELFF. CDR3 DNA, as far as it was read: TGCAGCGGGGGACTAGCGTCGAACACCGGGGAG.

There are many counts of this clone. The read halts 3 residues ahead of the CDR3 end, with the missing end drawn from the germline J gene. V is TRBV7-6 and J is TRBJ1-2, with D possibly matching TRBD1 (6 bases). The CDR3 consists of 16 residues. Germline CDR1 reads SGHVS; CDR2 reads FNYEAQ. CDR3 amino acids: CASSLATGISSMSYTF. The DNA read from the CDR3 is TGTGCCAGCAGCTTAGCCACAGGGATTTCCTCTATGAGT.